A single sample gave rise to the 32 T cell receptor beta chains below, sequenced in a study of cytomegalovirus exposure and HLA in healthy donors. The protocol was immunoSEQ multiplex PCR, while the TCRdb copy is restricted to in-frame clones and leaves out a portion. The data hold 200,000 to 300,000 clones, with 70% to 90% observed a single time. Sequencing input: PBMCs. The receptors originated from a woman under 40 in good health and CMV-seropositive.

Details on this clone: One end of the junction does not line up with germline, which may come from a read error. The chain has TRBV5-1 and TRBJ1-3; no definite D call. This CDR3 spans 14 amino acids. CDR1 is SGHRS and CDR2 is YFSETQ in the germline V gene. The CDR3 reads CASSLVGNGSTIYF. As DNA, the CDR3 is TGCGCCAGCAGCTTGGTGGGCAATGGAAGCACCATATATTTT.

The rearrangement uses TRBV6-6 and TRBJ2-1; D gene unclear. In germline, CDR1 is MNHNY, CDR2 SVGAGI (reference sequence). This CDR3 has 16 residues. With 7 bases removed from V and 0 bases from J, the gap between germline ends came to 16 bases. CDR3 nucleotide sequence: TGTGCCAGCATCCCCGAAAGCCACAGCTCCTACAATGAGCAGTTCTTC. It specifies CASIPESHSSYNEQFF.

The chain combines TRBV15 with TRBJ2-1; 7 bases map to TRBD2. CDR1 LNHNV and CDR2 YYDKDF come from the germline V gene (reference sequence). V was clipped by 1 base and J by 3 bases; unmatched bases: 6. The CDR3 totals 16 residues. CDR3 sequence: CATSRAASGDYNEQFF. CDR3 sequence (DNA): TGTGCCACCAGCAGAGCTGCTAGCGGAGACTACAATGAGCAGTTCTTC.

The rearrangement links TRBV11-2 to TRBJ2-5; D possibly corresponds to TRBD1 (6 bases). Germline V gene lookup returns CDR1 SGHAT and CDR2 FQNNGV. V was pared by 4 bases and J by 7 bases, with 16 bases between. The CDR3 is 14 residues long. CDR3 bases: TGTGCCAGCAGCTCCCAGGACAGTTTTGGGACCCAGTACTTC. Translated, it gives CASSSQDSFGTQYF. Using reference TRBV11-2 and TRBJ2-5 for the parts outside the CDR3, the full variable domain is EAGVAQSPRYKIIEKRQSVAFWCNPISGHATLYWYQQILGQGPKLLIQFQNNGVVDDSQLPKDRFSAERLKGVDSTLKIQPAKLEDSAVYLCASSSQDSFGTQYFGPGTRLLVL.

CDR3 protein: CASRAGTSSYNEQFF. CDR3 DNA: TGTGCCAGCAGAGCCGGGACTAGCTCCTACAATGAGCAGTTCTTC. The chain is built from TRBV6-1 and TRBJ2-1, with 8 bases identical to TRBD2. Trimming at V came to 6 bases and at J to 0 bases, leaving 4 bases not matched to a gene. Germline V gives CDR1 MNHNS, CDR2 SASEGT. The CDR3 is made up of 15 amino acids.

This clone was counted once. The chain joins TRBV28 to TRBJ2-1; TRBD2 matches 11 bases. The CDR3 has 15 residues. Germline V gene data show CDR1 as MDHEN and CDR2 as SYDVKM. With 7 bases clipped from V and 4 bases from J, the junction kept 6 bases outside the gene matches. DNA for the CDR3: TGTGCCAGCAATCTAGCGGGAGGCATTTACAATGAGCAGTTCTTC. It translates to CASNLAGGIYNEQFF.

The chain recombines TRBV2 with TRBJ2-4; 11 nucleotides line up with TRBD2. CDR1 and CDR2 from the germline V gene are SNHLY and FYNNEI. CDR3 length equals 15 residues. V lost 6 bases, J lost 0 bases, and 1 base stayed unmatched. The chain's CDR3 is CASRTSGVAKNIQYF. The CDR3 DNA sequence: TGTGCCAGCAGGACTAGCGGGGTAGCCAAAAACATTCAGTACTTC.

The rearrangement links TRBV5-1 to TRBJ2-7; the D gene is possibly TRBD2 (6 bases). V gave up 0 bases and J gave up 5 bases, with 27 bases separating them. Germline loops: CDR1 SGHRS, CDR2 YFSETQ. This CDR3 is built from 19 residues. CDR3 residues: CASSLDGGVPTIWVDEQYF. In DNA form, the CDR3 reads TGCGCCAGCAGCTTGGACGGCGGGGTCCCGACGATCTGGGTAGACGAGCAGTACTTC.

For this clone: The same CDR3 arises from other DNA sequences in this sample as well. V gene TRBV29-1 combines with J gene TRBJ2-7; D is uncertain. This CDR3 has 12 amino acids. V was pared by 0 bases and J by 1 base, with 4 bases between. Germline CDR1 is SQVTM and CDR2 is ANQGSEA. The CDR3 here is CSVEDRSYEQYF. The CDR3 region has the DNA TGCAGCGTTGAAGACAGGTCCTACGAGCAGTACTTC.

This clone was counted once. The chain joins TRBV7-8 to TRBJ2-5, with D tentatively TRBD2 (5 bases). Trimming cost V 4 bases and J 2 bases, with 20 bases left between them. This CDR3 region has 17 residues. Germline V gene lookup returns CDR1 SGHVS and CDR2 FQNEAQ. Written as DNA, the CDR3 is TGTGCCAGCAGCTCTCGTCGAGTGCGGACTTCTCAAGAGACCCAGTACTTC. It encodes CASSSRRVRTSQETQYF. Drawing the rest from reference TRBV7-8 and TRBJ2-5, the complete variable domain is GAGVSQSPRYKVAKRGQDVALRCDPISGHVSLFWYQQALGQGPEFLTYFQNEAQLDKSGLPSDRFFAERPEGSVSTLKIQRTQQEDSAVYLCASSSRRVRTSQETQYFGPGTRLLVL.

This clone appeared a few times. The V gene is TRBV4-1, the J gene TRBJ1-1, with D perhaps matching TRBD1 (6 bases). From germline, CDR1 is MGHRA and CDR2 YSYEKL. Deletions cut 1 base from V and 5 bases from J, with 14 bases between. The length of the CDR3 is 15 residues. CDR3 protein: CASSQGGQGWTEAFF. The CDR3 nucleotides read TGCGCCAGCAGCCAAGGGGGGCAGGGCTGGACTGAAGCTTTCTTT.

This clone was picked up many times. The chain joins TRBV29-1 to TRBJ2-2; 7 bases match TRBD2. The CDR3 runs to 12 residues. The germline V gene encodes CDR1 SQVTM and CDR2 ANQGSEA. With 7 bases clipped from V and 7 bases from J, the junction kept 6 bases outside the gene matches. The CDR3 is CSGREGNGELFF. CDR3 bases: TGCAGCGGCAGGGAGGGAAACGGGGAGCTGTTTTTT.

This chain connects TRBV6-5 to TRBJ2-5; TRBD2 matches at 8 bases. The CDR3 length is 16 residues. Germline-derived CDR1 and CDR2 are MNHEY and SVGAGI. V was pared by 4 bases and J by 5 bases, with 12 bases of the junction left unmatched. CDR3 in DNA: TGTGCCAGCAGTTCAAGCCCAGCGGGAGAAGGGGAGACCCAGTACTTC. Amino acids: CASSSSPAGEGETQYF.

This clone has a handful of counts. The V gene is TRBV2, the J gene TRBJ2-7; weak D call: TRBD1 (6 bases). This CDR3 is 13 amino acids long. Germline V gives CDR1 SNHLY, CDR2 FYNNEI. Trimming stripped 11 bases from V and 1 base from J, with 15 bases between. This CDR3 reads CASQRDNSYEQYF. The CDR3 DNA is TGTGCCTCACAAAGGGACAATTCCTACGAGCAGTACTTC.

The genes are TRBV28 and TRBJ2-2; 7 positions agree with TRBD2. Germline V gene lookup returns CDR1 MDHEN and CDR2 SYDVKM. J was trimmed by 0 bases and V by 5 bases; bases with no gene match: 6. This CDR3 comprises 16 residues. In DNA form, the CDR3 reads TGTGCCAGCAGTGGGCTAGCGGCAACGAACACCGGGGAGCTGTTTTTT. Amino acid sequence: CASSGLAATNTGELFF.

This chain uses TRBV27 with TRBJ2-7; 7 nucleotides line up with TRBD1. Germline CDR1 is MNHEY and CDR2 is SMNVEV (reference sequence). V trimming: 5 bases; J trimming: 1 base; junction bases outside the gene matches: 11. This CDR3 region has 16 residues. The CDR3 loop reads CASSGSGTASSYEQYF. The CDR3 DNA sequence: TGTGCCAGCAGTGGTTCCGGGACAGCGTCTTCCTACGAGCAGTACTTC.

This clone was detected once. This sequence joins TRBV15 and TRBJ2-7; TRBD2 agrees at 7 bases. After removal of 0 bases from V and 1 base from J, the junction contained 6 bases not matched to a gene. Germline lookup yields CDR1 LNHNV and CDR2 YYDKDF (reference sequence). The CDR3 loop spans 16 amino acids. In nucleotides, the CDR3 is TGTGCCACCAGCAGAGAAGCGGCGGGAGTATCCTACGAGCAGTACTTC. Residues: CATSREAAGVSYEQYF.

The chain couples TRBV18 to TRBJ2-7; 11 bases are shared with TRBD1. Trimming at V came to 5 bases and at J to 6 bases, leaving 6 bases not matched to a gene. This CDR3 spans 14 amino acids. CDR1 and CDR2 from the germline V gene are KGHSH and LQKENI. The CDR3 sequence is CASSSTGQGVEQYF. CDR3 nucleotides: TGTGCCAGCTCATCAACGGGACAGGGGGTCGAGCAGTACTTC.

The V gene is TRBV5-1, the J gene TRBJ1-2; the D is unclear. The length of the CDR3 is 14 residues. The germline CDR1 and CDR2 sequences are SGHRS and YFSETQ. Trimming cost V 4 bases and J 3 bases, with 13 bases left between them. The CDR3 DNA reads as TGCGCCAGCAGCCTACCAAGAGAGGACTATGGCTACACCTTC. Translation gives CASSLPREDYGYTF. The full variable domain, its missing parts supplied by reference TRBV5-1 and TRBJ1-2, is KAGVTQTPRYLIKTRGQQVTLSCSPISGHRSVSWYQQTPGQGLQFLFEYFSETQRNKGNFPGRFSGRQFSNSRSEMNVSTLELGDSALYLCASSLPREDYGYTFGSGTRLTVV.

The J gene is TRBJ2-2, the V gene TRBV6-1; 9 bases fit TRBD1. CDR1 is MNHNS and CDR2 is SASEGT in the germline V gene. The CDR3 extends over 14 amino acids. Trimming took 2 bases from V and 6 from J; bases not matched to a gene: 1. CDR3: CASSEWTGAGELFF. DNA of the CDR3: TGTGCCAGCAGTGAATGGACAGGGGCCGGGGAGCTGTTTTTT.

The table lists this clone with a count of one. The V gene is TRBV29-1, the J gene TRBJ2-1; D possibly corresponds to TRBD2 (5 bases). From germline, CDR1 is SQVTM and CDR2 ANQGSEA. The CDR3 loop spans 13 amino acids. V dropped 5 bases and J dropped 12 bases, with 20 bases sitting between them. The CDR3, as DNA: TGCAGCGTTCGTACAGATACATACGAGGGGCAGTTCTTC. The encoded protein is CSVRTDTYEGQFF.

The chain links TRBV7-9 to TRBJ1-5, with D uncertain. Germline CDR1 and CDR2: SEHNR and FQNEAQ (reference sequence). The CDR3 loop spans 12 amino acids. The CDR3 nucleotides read TGTGCAAGCGCAGATAGCAATCAGCCCCAGCATTTT. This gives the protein CASADSNQPQHF.

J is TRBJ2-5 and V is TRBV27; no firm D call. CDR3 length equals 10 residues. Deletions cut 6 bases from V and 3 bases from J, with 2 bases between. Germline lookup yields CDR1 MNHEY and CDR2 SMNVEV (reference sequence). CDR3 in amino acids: CASSKETQYF. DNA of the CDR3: TGTGCCAGCAGCAAAGAGACCCAGTACTTC.

The CDR3 loop reads CATVEGWGTEAFF. For the CDR3, the DNA is TGTGCCACCGTGGAGGGCTGGGGGACTGAAGCTTTCTTT. This chain connects TRBV10-3 to TRBJ1-1; tentative D call: TRBD1 (5 bases). This CDR3 has 13 residues. Germline V lookup: CDR1 ENHRY, CDR2 SYGVKD. V was pared by 10 bases and J by 5 bases, with 17 bases between.

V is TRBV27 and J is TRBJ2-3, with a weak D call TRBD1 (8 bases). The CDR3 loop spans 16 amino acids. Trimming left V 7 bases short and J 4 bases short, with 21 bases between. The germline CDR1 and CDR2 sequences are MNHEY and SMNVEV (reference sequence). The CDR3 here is CASNPRTTGGADTQYF. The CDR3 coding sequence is TGTGCCAGCAACCCTCGAACTACAGGGGGGGCAGATACGCAGTATTTT.

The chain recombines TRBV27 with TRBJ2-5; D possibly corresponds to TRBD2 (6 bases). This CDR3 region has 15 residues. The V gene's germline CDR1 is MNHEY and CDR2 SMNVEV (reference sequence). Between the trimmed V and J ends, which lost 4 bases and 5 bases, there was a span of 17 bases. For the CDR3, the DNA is TGTGCCAGCAGTTCAAGACGCGGGACTGGGGAGACCCAGTACTTC. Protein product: CASSSRRGTGETQYF.

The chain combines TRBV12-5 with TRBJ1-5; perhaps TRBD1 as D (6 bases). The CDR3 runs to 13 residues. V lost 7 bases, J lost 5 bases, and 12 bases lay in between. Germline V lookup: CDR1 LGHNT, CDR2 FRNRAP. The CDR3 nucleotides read TGTGCTAGTGTCGGAGGGGGGGATCAGCCCCAGCATTTT. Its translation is CASVGGGDQPQHF.

The CDR3 DNA reads as TGTGCCAGCAGTGCGGGACAGGCGAGCTCCTACGAGCAGTACTTC. The encoded protein is CASSAGQASSYEQYF. The V and J genes are TRBV2 and TRBJ2-7, with 8 positions matching TRBD1. The CDR3 spans 15 residues. The J segment lost 0 bases and the V segment lost 4 bases, leaving 5 bases of the junction unmatched. Germline V gene lookup returns CDR1 SNHLY and CDR2 FYNNEI.

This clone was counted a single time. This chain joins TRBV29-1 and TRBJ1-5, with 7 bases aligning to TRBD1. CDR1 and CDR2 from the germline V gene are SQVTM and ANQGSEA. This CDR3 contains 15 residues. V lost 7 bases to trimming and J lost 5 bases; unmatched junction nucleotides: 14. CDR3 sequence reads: CSATSGTDSHQPQHF. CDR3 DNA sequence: TGCAGCGCCACGTCCGGGACAGATAGTCATCAGCCCCAGCATTTT.

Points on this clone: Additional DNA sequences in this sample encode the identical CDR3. CDR3 sequence reads: CASSRNQPQHF. As DNA, the CDR3 is TGTGCCAGCAGTCGGAATCAGCCCCAGCATTTT. This chain connects TRBV28 to TRBJ1-5; no reliable D call. From germline, CDR1 is MDHEN and CDR2 SYDVKM. The CDR3 runs 11 residues. V was pared by 5 bases and J by 4 bases, with 3 bases between.

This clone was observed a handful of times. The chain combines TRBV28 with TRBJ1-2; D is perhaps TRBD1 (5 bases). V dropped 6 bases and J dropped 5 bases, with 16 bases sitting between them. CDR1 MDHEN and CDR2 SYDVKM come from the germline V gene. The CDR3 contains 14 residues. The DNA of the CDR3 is TGTGCCAGCAGCGTCGGGGGGACTGTATATGGCTACACCTTC. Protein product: CASSVGGTVYGYTF.

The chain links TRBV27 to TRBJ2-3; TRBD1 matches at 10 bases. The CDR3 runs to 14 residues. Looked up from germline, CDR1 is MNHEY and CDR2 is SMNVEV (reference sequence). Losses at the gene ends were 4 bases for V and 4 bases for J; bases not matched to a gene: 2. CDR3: CASSWDRGSDTQYF. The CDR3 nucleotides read TGTGCCAGCAGTTGGGACAGGGGATCAGATACGCAGTATTTT.